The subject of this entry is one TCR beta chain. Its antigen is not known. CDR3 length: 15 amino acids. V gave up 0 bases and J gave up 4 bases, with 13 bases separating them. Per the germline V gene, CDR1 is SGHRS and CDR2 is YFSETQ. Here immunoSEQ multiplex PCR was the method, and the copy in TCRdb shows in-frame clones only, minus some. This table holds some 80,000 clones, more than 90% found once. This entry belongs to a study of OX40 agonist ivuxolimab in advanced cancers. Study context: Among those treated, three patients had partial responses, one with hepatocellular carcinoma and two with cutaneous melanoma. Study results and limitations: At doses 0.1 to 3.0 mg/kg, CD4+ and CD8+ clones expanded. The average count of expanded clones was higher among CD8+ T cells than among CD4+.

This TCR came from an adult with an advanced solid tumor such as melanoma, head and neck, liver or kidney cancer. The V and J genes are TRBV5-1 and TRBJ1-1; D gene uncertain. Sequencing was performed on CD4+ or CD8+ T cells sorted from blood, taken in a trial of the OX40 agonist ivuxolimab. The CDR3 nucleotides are TGCGCCAGCAGCTTGGCCCCGACGGGCTTCACTGAAGCTTTCTTT. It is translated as CASSLAPTGFTEAFF.